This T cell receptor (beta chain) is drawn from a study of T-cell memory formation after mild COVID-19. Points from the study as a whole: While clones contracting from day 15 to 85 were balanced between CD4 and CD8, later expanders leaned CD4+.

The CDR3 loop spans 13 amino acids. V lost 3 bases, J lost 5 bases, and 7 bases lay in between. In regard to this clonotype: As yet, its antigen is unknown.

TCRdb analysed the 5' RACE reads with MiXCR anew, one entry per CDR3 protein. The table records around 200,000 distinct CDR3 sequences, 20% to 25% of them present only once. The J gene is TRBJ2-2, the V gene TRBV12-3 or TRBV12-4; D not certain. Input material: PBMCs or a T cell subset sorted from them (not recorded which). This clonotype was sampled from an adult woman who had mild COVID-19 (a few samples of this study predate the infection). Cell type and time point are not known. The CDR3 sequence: CASSLSVTGELFF. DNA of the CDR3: TGTGCCAGCAGTTTGTCGGTGACCGGGGAGCTGTTTTTT.